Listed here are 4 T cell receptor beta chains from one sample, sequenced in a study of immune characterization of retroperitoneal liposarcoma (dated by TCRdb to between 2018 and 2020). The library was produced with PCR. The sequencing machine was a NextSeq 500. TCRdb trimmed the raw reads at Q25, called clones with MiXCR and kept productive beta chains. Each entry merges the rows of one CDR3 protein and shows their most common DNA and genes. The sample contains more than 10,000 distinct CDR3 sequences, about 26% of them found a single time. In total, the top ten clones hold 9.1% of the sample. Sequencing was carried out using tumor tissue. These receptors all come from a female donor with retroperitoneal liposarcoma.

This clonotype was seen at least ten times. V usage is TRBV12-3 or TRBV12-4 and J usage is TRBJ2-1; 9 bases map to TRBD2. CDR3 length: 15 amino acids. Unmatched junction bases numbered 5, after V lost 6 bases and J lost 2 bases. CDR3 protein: CASSPTSGTYNEQFF. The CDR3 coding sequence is TGTGCCAGCAGCCCGACTAGCGGAACCTACAATGAGCAGTTCTTC.

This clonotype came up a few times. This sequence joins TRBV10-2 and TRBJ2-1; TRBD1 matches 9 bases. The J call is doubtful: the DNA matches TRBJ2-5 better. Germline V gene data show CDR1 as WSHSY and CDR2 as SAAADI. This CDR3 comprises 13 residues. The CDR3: CASNQQGAETQYF. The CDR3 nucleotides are TGCGCCAGCAACCAACAGGGGGCTGAGACCCAGTACTTC.

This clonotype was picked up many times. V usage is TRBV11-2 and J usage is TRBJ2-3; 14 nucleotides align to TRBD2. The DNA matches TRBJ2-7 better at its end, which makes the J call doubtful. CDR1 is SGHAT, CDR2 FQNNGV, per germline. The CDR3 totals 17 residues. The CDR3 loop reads CASSFIPGTSGRYEQYF. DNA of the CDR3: TGTGCCAGCAGTTTCATTCCCGGGACTAGCGGGAGATACGAGCAGTACTTC.

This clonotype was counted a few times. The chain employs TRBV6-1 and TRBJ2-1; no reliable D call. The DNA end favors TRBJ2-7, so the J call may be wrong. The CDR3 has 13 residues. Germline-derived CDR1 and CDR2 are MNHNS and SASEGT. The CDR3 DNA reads TGTGCCAGCAGTGACGACACCTACAATGAGCAGTACTTC. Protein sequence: CASSDDTYNEQYF.